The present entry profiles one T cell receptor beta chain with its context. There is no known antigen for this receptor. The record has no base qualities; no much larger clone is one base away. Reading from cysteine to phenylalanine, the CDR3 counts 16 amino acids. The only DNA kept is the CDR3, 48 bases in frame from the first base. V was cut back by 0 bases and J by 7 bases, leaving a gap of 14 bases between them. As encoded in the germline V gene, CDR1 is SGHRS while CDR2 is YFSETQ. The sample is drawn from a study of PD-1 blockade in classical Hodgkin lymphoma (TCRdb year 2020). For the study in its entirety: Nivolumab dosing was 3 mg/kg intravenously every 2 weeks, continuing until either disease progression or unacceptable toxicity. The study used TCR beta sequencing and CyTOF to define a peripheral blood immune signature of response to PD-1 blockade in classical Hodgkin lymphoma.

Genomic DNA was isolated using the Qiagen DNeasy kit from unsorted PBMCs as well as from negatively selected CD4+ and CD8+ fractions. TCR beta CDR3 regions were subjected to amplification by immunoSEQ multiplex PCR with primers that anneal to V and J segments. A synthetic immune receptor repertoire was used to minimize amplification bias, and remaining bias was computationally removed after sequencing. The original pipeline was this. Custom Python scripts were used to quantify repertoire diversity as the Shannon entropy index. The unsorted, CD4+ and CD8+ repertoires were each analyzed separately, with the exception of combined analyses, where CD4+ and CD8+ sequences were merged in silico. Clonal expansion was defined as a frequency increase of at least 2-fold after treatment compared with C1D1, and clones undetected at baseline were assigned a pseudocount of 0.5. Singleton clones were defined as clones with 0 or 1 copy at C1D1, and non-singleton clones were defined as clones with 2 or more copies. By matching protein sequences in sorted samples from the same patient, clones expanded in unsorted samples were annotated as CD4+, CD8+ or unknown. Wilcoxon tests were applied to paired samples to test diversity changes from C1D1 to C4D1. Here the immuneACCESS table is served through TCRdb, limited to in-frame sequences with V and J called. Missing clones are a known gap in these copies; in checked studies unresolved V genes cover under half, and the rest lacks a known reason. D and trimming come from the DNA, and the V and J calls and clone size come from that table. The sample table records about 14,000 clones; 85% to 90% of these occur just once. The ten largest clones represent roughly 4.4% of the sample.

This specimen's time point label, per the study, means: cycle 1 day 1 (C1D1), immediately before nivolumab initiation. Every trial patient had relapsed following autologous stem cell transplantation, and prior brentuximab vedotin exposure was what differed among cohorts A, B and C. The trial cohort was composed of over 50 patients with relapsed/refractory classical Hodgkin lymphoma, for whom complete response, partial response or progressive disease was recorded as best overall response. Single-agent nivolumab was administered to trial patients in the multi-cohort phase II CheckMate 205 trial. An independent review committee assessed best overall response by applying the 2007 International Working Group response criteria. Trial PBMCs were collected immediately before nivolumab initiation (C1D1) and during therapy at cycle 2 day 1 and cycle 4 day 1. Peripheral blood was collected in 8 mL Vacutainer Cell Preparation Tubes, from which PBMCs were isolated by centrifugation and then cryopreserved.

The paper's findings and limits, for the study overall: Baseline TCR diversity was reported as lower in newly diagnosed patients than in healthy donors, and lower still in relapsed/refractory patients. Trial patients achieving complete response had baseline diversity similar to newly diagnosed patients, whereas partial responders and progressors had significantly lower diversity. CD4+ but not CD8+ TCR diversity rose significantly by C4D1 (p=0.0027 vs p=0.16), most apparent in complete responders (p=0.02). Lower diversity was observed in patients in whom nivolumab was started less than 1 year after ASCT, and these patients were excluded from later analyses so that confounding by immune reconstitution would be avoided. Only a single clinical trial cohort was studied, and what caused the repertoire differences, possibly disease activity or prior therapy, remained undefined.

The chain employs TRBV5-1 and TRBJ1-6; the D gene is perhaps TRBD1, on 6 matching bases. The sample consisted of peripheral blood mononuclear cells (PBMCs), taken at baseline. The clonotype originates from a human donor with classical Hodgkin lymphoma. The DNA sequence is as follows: TGCGCCAGCAGCTTGGCCGGAGGGGGGTCGAATTCACCCCTCCACTTT. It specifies CASSLAGGGSNSPLHF.